The source of this T cell receptor (beta chain) is a study of blood T cell repertoires in COVID-19. Germline V gene sequence: CDR1 LNHDA, CDR2 SQIVND (reference sequence). V was clipped by 5 bases and J by 7 bases; unmatched bases: 9. This CDR3 contains 15 residues. Profiled with immunoSEQ multiplex PCR; TCRdb holds only in-frame clones, not every one. The table shows just under 85,000 clones, with around 86% occurring only once. The rearrangement uses TRBV19 and TRBJ1-5; 9 positions match TRBD1. The origin of this receptor is an elderly man with active or convalescent COVID-19. Sequenced: peripheral blood. CDR3 nucleotides: TGTGCCAGTAGTGTGGACAGGGGATCCACACAGCCCCAGCATTTT. Its protein is CASSVDRGSTQPQHF.